These 26 T cell receptor beta chains were sequenced from one sample in a study of T cell responses to AZD1222 COVID-19 vaccine. The data were produced by immunoSEQ multiplex PCR, yet TCRdb's version contains in-frame clones alone and is incomplete. The repertoire includes roughly 100,000 clones, around nine tenths of them detected once, and approximately 9% sits in the top ten. Specimen: peripheral blood, collected on day 0 of AZD1222 vaccination. Every receptor here comes from an adult in good health.

This chain connects TRBV19 to TRBJ2-3; D is unclear. Germline V gene data show CDR1 as LNHDA and CDR2 as SQIVND (reference sequence). The V end was cut by 1 base, the J end by 1 base, with 9 bases between. This CDR3 contains 15 residues. CDR3 sequence (DNA): TGTGCCAGTAGTATAGGAGGACCGGGCACAGATACGCAGTATTTT. It encodes CASSIGGPGTDTQYF. Full variable domain (remainder filled in from reference TRBV19 and TRBJ2-3): DGGITQSPKYLFRKEGQNVTLSCEQNLNHDAMYWYRQDPGQGLRLIYYSQIVNDFQKGDIAEGYSVSREKKESFPLTVTSAQKNPTAFYLCASSIGGPGTDTQYFGPGTRLTVL.

This clone appeared a single time. The genes are TRBV6-6 and TRBJ1-5; unclear D gene. CDR3 length: 15 amino acids. Germline V CDR1 and CDR2: MNHNY, SVGAGI (reference sequence). Trimming removed 3 bases from V and 7 bases from J, with 16 bases in between. DNA for the CDR3: TGTGCCAGCAGTTATTCGACGGCCTTGCGACAGCCCCAGCATTTT. It encodes CASSYSTALRQPQHF.

J is TRBJ2-1 and V is TRBV10-1; 9 bases are shared with TRBD1. This CDR3 region has 15 residues. The V segment lost 2 bases and the J segment 4 bases; nucleotides outside the gene matches: 3. Germline CDR1 WNHNN, CDR2 SYGVQD (reference sequence). CDR3 residues: CASSETGGPYNEQFF. The DNA of the CDR3 is TGCGCCAGCAGTGAGACAGGGGGCCCATACAATGAGCAGTTCTTC.

The chain uses TRBV6-2 or TRBV6-3 and TRBJ2-5; 8 bases align to TRBD2. Germline V gives CDR1 MNHEY, CDR2 SVGEGT. CDR3 length: 19 amino acids. The V segment lost 5 bases and the J segment 2 bases; nucleotides outside the gene matches: 19. This chain's CDR3 is CASSLNIISGGRPQETQYF. CDR3 in DNA: TGTGCCAGCAGTCTAAACATTATAAGCGGGGGCCGCCCGCAAGAGACCCAGTACTTC.

The rearrangement links TRBV7-2 to TRBJ1-2, with D possibly TRBD1 on 5 matching bases. V gave up 1 base and J gave up 4 bases, with 10 bases separating them. There are 14 residues in the CDR3. CDR1 SGHTA and CDR2 FQGNSA come from the germline V gene. This CDR3 reads CASSLDRPTYGYTF. The CDR3 DNA follows: TGTGCCAGCAGCTTAGACAGGCCAACCTATGGCTACACCTTC.

The V and J genes are TRBV5-6 and TRBJ1-2; D call uncertain. This CDR3 has 14 residues. Deletions cut 0 bases from V and 4 bases from J, with 10 bases between. The V gene's germline CDR1 is SGHDT and CDR2 YYEEEE. The DNA of the CDR3 is TGTGCCAGCAGCTTGGAGACGGTAACCTATGGCTACACCTTC. Its protein product is CASSLETVTYGYTF.

This rearrangement joins TRBV5-4 to TRBJ2-2; perhaps TRBD2 as D (6 bases). Between the trimmed V and J ends, which lost 1 base and 2 bases, there was a span of 9 bases. This CDR3 is 15 amino acids long. CDR1 is SGHNT and CDR2 is YYREEE in the germline V gene (reference sequence). The CDR3 region has the DNA TGTGCCAGCAGCTTGTCTAGCGTAAACACCGGGGAGCTGTTTTTT. The encoded protein is CASSLSSVNTGELFF.

The rearrangement links TRBV9 to TRBJ2-1; perhaps TRBD1 as D (5 bases). The V gene lost 3 bases and the J gene lost 9 bases, with 13 bases spanning the gap. Per the germline V gene, CDR1 is SGDLS and CDR2 is YYNGEE. There are 13 residues in the CDR3. As DNA, the CDR3 is TGTGCCAGCAGCGGTGCAGGGATAGGTGAGCAGTTCTTC. Its translation is CASSGAGIGEQFF.

V gene TRBV19 combines with J gene TRBJ1-4, with TRBD1 identical over 8 bases. The CDR3 extends over 22 amino acids. CDR1 and CDR2 from the germline V gene are LNHDA and SQIVND (reference sequence). The junction had 29 bases not matched to a gene; V was cut back by 7 bases and J by 4 bases. CDR3 amino acids: CASTEGTGEPLVAPGLNEKLFF. Written as DNA, the CDR3 is TGTGCCAGTACCGAGGGGACAGGTGAGCCGTTGGTGGCGCCCGGACTTAATGAAAAACTGTTTTTT.

This chain connects TRBV5-6 to TRBJ1-2, with TRBD1 matching 10 bases. CDR1 is SGHDT, CDR2 YYEEEE, per germline. V was clipped by 4 bases and J by 8 bases; unmatched bases: 5. The CDR3 sequence is 13 residues long. CDR3 region: CASSLLGQGGYTF. Here the CDR3 DNA reads TGTGCCAGCAGCCTTCTGGGACAGGGGGGCTACACCTTC.

This rearrangement joins TRBV9 to TRBJ1-5; TRBD1 matches 7 bases. The germline V gene encodes CDR1 SGDLS and CDR2 YYNGEE. The trim removed 0 bases at V and 4 bases at J, leaving 7 bases unmatched. This CDR3 contains 16 residues. CDR3 region: CASSVGRDSINQPQHF. CDR3 bases: TGTGCCAGCAGCGTAGGGCGGGACAGCATAAATCAGCCCCAGCATTTT.

The J gene is TRBJ2-1, the V gene TRBV19, with D unresolved. This CDR3 has 14 amino acids. Germline loops: CDR1 LNHDA, CDR2 SQIVND (reference sequence). Trimming removed 7 bases at V and 1 base at J, with 11 bases between. The DNA of the CDR3 is TGTGCCAGTAACTCCGAGGTGTCCTACAATGAGCAGTTCTTC. Its translation is CASNSEVSYNEQFF.

The count of this clone is one. The chain recombines TRBV7-2 with TRBJ2-7; 8 nucleotides match TRBD1. After removal of 5 bases from V and 1 base from J, the junction contained 7 bases not matched to a gene. The CDR3 consists of 15 residues. Germline V gene data show CDR1 as SGHTA and CDR2 as FQGNSA. CDR3 in DNA: TGTGCCAGCAGCGGGACAGGTGGTGAGTCCTACGAGCAGTACTTC. Translation: CASSGTGGESYEQYF.

J is TRBJ2-2 and V is TRBV9, with 7 bases lining up with TRBD1. V lost 2 bases and J lost 3; bases outside the gene matches: 1. CDR1 and CDR2 from the germline V gene are SGDLS and YYNGEE. CDR3 length: 14 amino acids. The CDR3 sequence: CASSVQGDTGELFF. The DNA for the CDR3 is TGTGCCAGCAGCGTTCAGGGGGACACCGGGGAGCTGTTTTTT. The full variable domain, in which reference TRBV9 and TRBJ2-2 provide the parts outside the CDR3, is DSGVTQTPKHLITATGQRVTLRCSPRSGDLSVYWYQQSLDQGLQFLIQYYNGEERAKGNILERFSAQQFPDLHSELNLSSLELGDSALYFCASSVQGDTGELFFGEGSRLTVL.

The chain carries TRBV11-3 and TRBJ2-3; 14 bases are a match to TRBD2. Germline V gene sequence: CDR1 SGHNT, CDR2 YENEEA. The CDR3 consists of 17 residues. With V trimmed by 5 bases and J by 1 base, 5 bases remained unmatched. DNA of the CDR3: TGTGCCAGCAGCCGGACTAGCGGGGGGTTTGGCACAGATACGCAGTATTTT. Translation: CASSRTSGGFGTDTQYF.

This clone has only one observation. The V and J genes are TRBV5-1 and TRBJ2-3; 10 nucleotides line up with TRBD2. Germline loops: CDR1 SGHRS, CDR2 YFSETQ. V dropped 4 bases and J dropped 2; count of bases not matched to a gene: 4. This CDR3 comprises 15 residues. CDR3 residues: CASSGGLAPTDTQYF. The CDR3 DNA reads as TGCGCCAGCAGCGGGGGACTAGCGCCCACAGATACGCAGTATTTT. Together with reference TRBV5-1 and TRBJ2-3, the CDR3 gives the full variable domain: KAGVTQTPRYLIKTRGQQVTLSCSPISGHRSVSWYQQTPGQGLQFLFEYFSETQRNKGNFPGRFSGRQFSNSRSEMNVSTLELGDSALYLCASSGGLAPTDTQYFGPGTRLTVL.

CDR3 in amino acids: CASSYQGSSYEQYF. The DNA for the CDR3 is TGTGCCAGCAGTTACCAGGGGAGCTCCTACGAGCAGTACTTC. This chain joins TRBV6-5 and TRBJ2-7; maybe TRBD1 (6 bases). Germline CDR1 MNHEY, CDR2 SVGAGI. This CDR3 contains 14 residues. The V and J ends lost 2 bases and 0 bases respectively, with 8 bases between them.

The chain joins TRBV11-2 to TRBJ2-7; tentatively, D is TRBD1 (5 bases). Trimming shortened V by 1 base and J by 4 bases, and 11 bases separated the two germline ends. CDR3 length: 14 residues. Germline CDR1 is SGHAT and CDR2 is FQNNGV. CDR3 sequence: CASSLARVEYEQYF. In DNA, the CDR3 is TGTGCCAGCAGCTTAGCCAGGGTTGAGTACGAGCAGTACTTC. Complete variable domain (other parts from reference TRBV11-2 and TRBJ2-7): EAGVAQSPRYKIIEKRQSVAFWCNPISGHATLYWYQQILGQGPKLLIQFQNNGVVDDSQLPKDRFSAERLKGVDSTLKIQPAKLEDSAVYLCASSLARVEYEQYFGPGTRLTVT.

The chain combines TRBV28 with TRBJ2-1; the match to TRBD2 covers 12 bases. Germline CDR1 and CDR2: MDHEN and SYDVKM. V shed 8 bases, J shed 5 bases, and the junction held 10 bases outside the gene matches. CDR3 length: 16 residues. CDR3 DNA: TGTGCCAGCCTTAGCCTAGCGGGGGGGTTCAACAATGAGCAGTTCTTC. Its protein is CASLSLAGGFNNEQFF.

The V call is TRBV6-5, the J call TRBJ1-5; no clear D. Germline CDR1 MNHEY, CDR2 SVGAGI. Deletions cut 6 bases from V and 3 bases from J, with 12 bases between. CDR3 length: 14 residues. The DNA of the CDR3 is TGTGCCAGCAGCTTCGACGGCCTCAATCAGCCCCAGCATTTT. As protein: CASSFDGLNQPQHF.

The CDR3 reads CAISFDSLRSPLHF. The CDR3 DNA is TGTGCCATCAGTTTCGACAGTTTGAGGTCACCCCTCCACTTT. The chain links TRBV10-3 to TRBJ1-6, with D possibly matching TRBD1 (5 bases). Germline loops: CDR1 ENHRY, CDR2 SYGVKD. This CDR3 has 14 residues. The ends were cut back, 5 bases at V and 10 bases at J, with 15 bases in the middle.

The chain uses TRBV3-1 (or the pseudogene TRBV3-2) and TRBJ1-1, with a possible D match to TRBD1 (5 bases). Germline V gives CDR1 LGHDT, CDR2 YNNKEL (reference sequence). V lost 2 bases and J lost 9, with 19 bases in between. The CDR3 runs to 15 residues. CDR3 nucleotide sequence: TGTGCCAGCAGCCAACGCGGGGCCTCTGAGGGACAAGCTTTCTTT. Protein product: CASSQRGASEGQAFF.

This chain joins TRBV28 and TRBJ2-3; D assignment may be TRBD1 or TRBD2 (5 bases each). Germline assignment: CDR1 MDHEN and CDR2 SYDVKM. The ends were cut back, 5 bases at V and 1 base at J, with 13 bases in the middle. The CDR3 is made up of 15 amino acids. Here the CDR3 DNA reads TGTGCCAGCAGTCGCAGGGAGTCAGGCACAGATACGCAGTATTTT. Amino acid sequence: CASSRRESGTDTQYF.

The rearrangement uses TRBV4-1 and TRBJ2-1; possibly TRBD1 or TRBD2 for D (5 bases each). The V end was cut by 1 base, the J end by 5 bases, with 12 bases between. The CDR3 loop spans 15 amino acids. From germline, CDR1 is MGHRA and CDR2 YSYEKL. CDR3 bases: TGCGCCAGCAGCCAAGTGGGACCCAGAAACAATGAGCAGTTCTTC. Its translation: CASSQVGPRNNEQFF.

This rearrangement joins TRBV11-1 to TRBJ2-7; D gene uncertain. The germline gives CDR1 SGHAT, CDR2 FQDESV (reference sequence). The V gene lost 2 bases and the J gene lost 9 bases, with 5 bases spanning the gap. The CDR3 is 10 residues long. The CDR3 bases are TGTGCCAGCAGCTTAATCGCGCAGTACTTC. The encoded protein is CASSLIAQYF.

The chain uses TRBV7-9 and TRBJ1-6, with D tentatively TRBD1 (5 bases). Trimming shortened V by 8 bases and J by 9 bases, and 20 bases separated the two germline ends. CDR1 is SEHNR and CDR2 is FQNEAQ in the germline V gene (reference sequence). The CDR3 has 15 amino acids. CDR3 in amino acids: CASARRGDGGSPLHF. The CDR3 DNA is TGTGCCAGCGCTCGTAGAGGGGACGGGGGTTCACCCCTCCACTTT.